Following are 26 T cell receptor beta chains from one sample sequenced in a study of blood T cells in healthy people across ages. The second PCR ran about 6 to 11 cycles with a sample-barcoded 5' primer and J-beta primers. TCRdb ran MiXCR on the 5' RACE reads and lists one entry per CDR3 protein. Of just over 800,000 distinct CDR3 sequences listed, under 80% are singletons. Sequencing used blood. These receptors came from a man younger than 45 in good health.

This sequence joins TRBV6-1 and TRBJ2-4; no definite D call. V was pared by 6 bases and J by 3 bases, with 9 bases between. The CDR3 totals 13 residues. CDR1 is MNHNS and CDR2 is SASEGT in the germline V gene. The CDR3: CASSPSIKNIQYF. The CDR3 DNA reads TGTGCCAGCAGCCCCTCTATCAAAAACATTCAGTACTTC.

The CDR3 DNA is TGTGCCAGCAGCGAGGGGACCAGCATGGAGACCCAGTTCTTC. Amino acids: CASSEGTSMETQFF. The chain employs TRBV9 and TRBJ2-5; D assignment may be TRBD1 or TRBD2 (5 bases each). The DNA end is a closer match to TRBJ2-1, so the J assignment may be wrong. This CDR3 is built from 14 residues. CDR1 SGDLS and CDR2 YYNGEE come from the germline V gene.

This clonotype occurred a few times. The chain joins TRBV6-5 to TRBJ2-7; D not resolved. The V and J ends lost 0 bases and 0 bases respectively, with 6 bases between them. The germline gives CDR1 MNHEY, CDR2 SVGAGI. This CDR3 comprises 14 residues. In nucleotides, the CDR3 is TGTGCCAGCAGTTACTCCCAATCCTCCTACGAGCAGTACTTC. Encoded protein: CASSYSQSSYEQYF.

The table lists this clonotype with a few counts. The V call is TRBV20-1, the J call TRBJ1-5; the D gene is possibly TRBD1 (5 bases). The length of the CDR3 is 15 residues. V gave up 5 bases and J gave up 2 bases, with 16 bases separating them. Germline V CDR1 and CDR2: DFQATT, SNEGSKA (reference sequence). CDR3 in amino acids: CSAGELRGGNQPQHF. CDR3 DNA: TGCAGTGCTGGGGAACTGCGGGGGGGCAATCAGCCCCAGCATTTT.

The genes are TRBV7-2 and TRBJ2-2; the D is unclear. Germline CDR1 SGHTA, CDR2 FQGNSA. V was pared by 4 bases and J by 6 bases, with 12 bases between. This CDR3 comprises 14 residues. For the CDR3, the DNA is TGTGCCAGCAGCTGGTCCCGCAGTCCCGGGGAGCTGTTTTTT. Protein: CASSWSRSPGELFF.

The rearrangement uses TRBV4-1 and TRBJ2-5; no firm D call. The V gene lost 8 bases and the J gene lost 2 bases, with 15 bases spanning the gap. This CDR3 is 14 amino acids long. Germline CDR1 is MGHRA and CDR2 is YSYEKL. The CDR3 is CASSLREEQETQYF. The CDR3 region has the DNA TGCGCCAGCTCCTTAAGAGAAGAACAAGAGACCCAGTACTTC.

The count of this clonotype is one. The chain combines TRBV20-1 with TRBJ2-4, with 8 bases matching TRBD1. TRBJ2-7 matches the DNA end more closely, so the J call is doubtful. Germline-derived CDR1 and CDR2 are DFQATT and SNEGSKA (reference sequence). The CDR3 totals 14 residues. CDR3: CSARGGTGLYEQYF. The CDR3 DNA follows: TGCAGTGCTAGAGGGGGGACAGGTCTCTACGAGCAGTACTTC.

This clonotype was counted a few times. The chain links TRBV20-1 to TRBJ2-4; D remains unclear. The CDR3 sequence is 10 residues long. CDR1 is DFQATT and CDR2 is SNEGSKA in the germline V gene (reference sequence). In DNA, the CDR3 is TGCAGCCTATCCAAAAACATTCAGTACTTC. It is translated as CSLSKNIQYF.

This clonotype was found a few times. The chain combines TRBV29-1 with TRBJ2-4; tentative D call: TRBD2 (6 bases). The DNA matches TRBJ2-5 better at its end, which makes the J call doubtful. Per germline, CDR1 SQVTM and CDR2 ANQGSEA. This CDR3 is built from 11 residues. The CDR3 is CSVDLGGTQYF. DNA of the CDR3: TGCAGCGTTGATCTGGGGGGGACCCAGTACTTC.

The chain combines TRBV7-2 with TRBJ1-5, with D perhaps TRBD1 (6 bases). Deletions cut 4 bases from V and 6 bases from J, with 19 bases between. The CDR3 is 16 residues long. The germline V gene encodes CDR1 SGHTA and CDR2 FQGNSA. This CDR3 reads CASSSPRAGVAQPQHF. The CDR3 nucleotides are TGTGCCAGCAGCTCCCCGAGGGCAGGGGTTGCTCAGCCCCAGCATTTT. The full variable domain, rest sourced from reference TRBV7-2 and TRBJ1-5, is GAGVSQSPSNKVTEKGKDVELRCDPISGHTALYWYRQSLGQGLEFLIYFQGNSAPDKSGLPSDRFSAERTGGSVSTLTIQRTQQEDSAVYLCASSSPRAGVAQPQHFGDGTRLSIL.

This clonotype occurred a few times. The chain is built from TRBV10-3 and TRBJ2-2, with D possibly matching TRBD1 (5 bases). CDR1 and CDR2 from the germline V gene are ENHRY and SYGVKD. V lost 7 bases and J 1 base, leaving 7 bases between the germline ends. The CDR3 contains 13 residues. In nucleotides, the CDR3 is TGTGCCATCATCAGGGAGAACACCGGGGAGCTGTTTTTT. This gives the protein CAIIRENTGELFF.

CDR3 sequence reads: CASSPKGPGTNTEAFF. CDR3 nucleotide sequence: TGTGCCAGCTCACCAAAGGGACCGGGGACGAACACTGAAGCTTTCTTT. The J gene is TRBJ1-1, the V gene TRBV18; a weak D match, TRBD1 (5 bases). V was cut by 2 bases and J by 1 base, with 14 bases left in between. Germline CDR1 is KGHSH and CDR2 is LQKENI. The CDR3 totals 16 residues.

The rearrangement joins TRBV10-3 to TRBJ1-1, with D possibly matching TRBD1 (6 bases). Per germline, CDR1 ENHRY and CDR2 SYGVKD. The CDR3 extends over 14 amino acids. Deletions cut 2 bases from V and 6 bases from J, with 13 bases between. The CDR3 loop reads CAISERGGGPEAFF. In DNA form, the CDR3 reads TGTGCCATCAGTGAGCGGGGGGGCGGGCCTGAAGCTTTCTTT.

The chain is built from TRBV7-3 and TRBJ2-1, with 8 nucleotides matching TRBD2. V was clipped by 4 bases and J by 9 bases; unmatched bases: 5. Germline V gene sequence: CDR1 SGHTA, CDR2 FQGTGA. The CDR3 totals 13 residues. CDR3 coding DNA: TGTGCCAGCAGCTCGGGACTAGTCGGTGAGCAGTTCTTC. Encoded protein: CASSSGLVGEQFF.

The chain employs TRBV4-2 and TRBJ1-5; D may be TRBD1 (5 bases). V gave up 4 bases and J gave up 2 bases, with 15 bases separating them. This CDR3 spans 16 amino acids. Germline CDR1 is LGHNA and CDR2 is YNFKEQ. The CDR3 DNA reads as TGTGCCAGCAGCCCACCCCTGACGGGGGGCAATCAGCCCCAGCATTTT. It yields the protein CASSPPLTGGNQPQHF.

This clonotype was counted between two and nine times. The chain couples TRBV7-2 to TRBJ2-3; D not certain. Germline CDR1 SGHTA, CDR2 FQGNSA. Trimming stripped 0 bases from V and 3 bases from J, with 7 bases between. CDR3 length: 14 amino acids. CDR3 DNA sequence: TGTGCCAGCAGCTTAGCGGACGGGACAGATACGCAGTATTTT. This gives the protein CASSLADGTDTQYF.

Ten or more counts support this clonotype. J is TRBJ2-7 and V is TRBV7-2; D is perhaps TRBD1 (5 bases). The CDR3 is 14 amino acids. Trimming removed 1 base from V and 1 base from J, with 8 bases in between. Germline V gene data show CDR1 as SGHTA and CDR2 as FQGNSA. CDR3 region: CASSLGGASYEQYF. CDR3 nucleotide sequence: TGTGCCAGCAGCTTAGGGGGCGCGTCCTACGAGCAGTACTTC.

This chain uses TRBV7-9 with TRBJ2-7, with 8 nucleotides matching TRBD2. The end of the DNA fits TRBJ2-5 better, so the J call may be wrong. The germline V gene encodes CDR1 SEHNR and CDR2 FQNEAQ (reference sequence). CDR3 length: 15 residues. The CDR3 region has the DNA TGTGCCAGCAGCTCAGCCAAGCGGGAGCAAGAGACCCAGTACTTC. Protein: CASSSAKREQETQYF.

This chain links TRBV6-1 with TRBJ2-6, with a possible D match to TRBD1 (5 bases). CDR1 MNHNS and CDR2 SASEGT come from the germline V gene. The CDR3 runs to 19 residues. Trimming took 5 bases from V and 0 from J, leaving 20 bases between them. The DNA of the CDR3 is TGTGCCAGCAGTACCATAGGACAACTCTCGGGCTCTGGGGCCAACGTCCTGACTTTC. It codes for CASSTIGQLSGSGANVLTF.

The V gene is TRBV28, the J gene TRBJ1-2; the D is unclear. CDR3 length: 11 residues. Germline CDR1 reads MDHEN; CDR2 reads SYDVKM. Trimming removed 10 bases from V and 8 bases from J, with 14 bases in between. The CDR3: CATPGNSGYTF. The CDR3, as DNA: TGTGCCACCCCGGGGAATTCGGGCTACACCTTC.

The chain links TRBV29-1 to TRBJ2-4; D is unclear. The CDR3 spans 11 residues. The ends were cut back, 0 bases at V and 15 bases at J, with 12 bases in the middle. Germline V gene sequence: CDR1 SQVTM, CDR2 ANQGSEA. The CDR3: CSVEDKWFRYF. DNA for the CDR3: TGCAGCGTTGAAGATAAGTGGTTTCGGTACTTC.

This rearrangement joins TRBV4-3 to TRBJ2-1; 7 bases are a match to TRBD1. The CDR3 loop spans 18 amino acids. Germline CDR1 LGHNA, CDR2 YSLEER. V lost 5 bases and J lost 4; bases outside the gene matches: 17. DNA for the CDR3: TGCGCCAGCAGCGCCAAGCGACCGGGACAGCATGTATACAATGAGCAGTTCTTC. The encoded protein is CASSAKRPGQHVYNEQFF.

This chain uses TRBV6-2 or TRBV6-3 with TRBJ2-1, with D perhaps being TRBD1 or TRBD2 (5 bases each). The V gene's germline CDR1 is MNHEY and CDR2 SVGEGT. The CDR3 extends over 14 amino acids. V dropped 6 bases and J dropped 7 bases, with 16 bases sitting between them. The DNA of the CDR3 is TGTGCCAGCAGACCGGTGGGGACGAGGAATGAGCAGTTCTTC. It encodes CASRPVGTRNEQFF.

The chain links TRBV20-1 to TRBJ2-1; TRBD2 matches 8 bases. This CDR3 contains 14 residues. Per the germline V gene, CDR1 is DFQATT and CDR2 is SNEGSKA (reference sequence). The V and J ends lost 5 bases and 4 bases, in that order; junction bases with no gene match: 7. DNA of the CDR3: TGCAGTGCTGGGGCTAGCGGGTTATACAATGAGCAGTTCTTC. Translating it yields CSAGASGLYNEQFF.

This clonotype came up many times. The V call is TRBV9, the J call TRBJ2-1; 12 bases match TRBD2. This CDR3 is built from 22 residues. V was pared by 4 bases and J by 0 bases, with 20 bases of the junction left unmatched. Germline values: CDR1 SGDLS, CDR2 YYNGEE. The CDR3 loop is CASSPRRGGGLAGRPSYNEQFF. The CDR3 coding sequence is TGTGCCAGCAGCCCCCGACGGGGGGGAGGACTAGCGGGGCGCCCCTCCTACAATGAGCAGTTCTTC.

This clonotype was counted between two and nine times. This chain uses TRBV9 with TRBJ2-1; D remains unclear. Germline V gene sequence: CDR1 SGDLS, CDR2 YYNGEE. CDR3 length: 14 amino acids. Trimming shortened V by 0 bases and J by 7 bases, and 11 bases separated the two germline ends. The chain's CDR3 is CASSVGTPGNEQFF. The DNA of the CDR3 is TGTGCCAGCAGCGTAGGTACCCCCGGTAATGAGCAGTTCTTC.